Each of the 5 T cell receptor beta chains below was sequenced from the same sample in a study of control samples from healthy donors and cancer patients. The table came from immunoSEQ multiplex PCR; TCRdb's copy has only in-frame clones and leaves some out. The sample gives 150,000 to 160,000 clones, roughly 94% of which show up once; 5.5% to 6% is in the top ten. Sequencing was carried out using blood. The source is a man aged 35 to 55 in good health.

The rearrangement links TRBV27 to TRBJ1-6; the D is unclear. This CDR3 has 13 residues. Germline CDR1 and CDR2: MNHEY and SMNVEV (reference sequence). V was cut by 2 bases and J by 7 bases, with 6 bases left in between. CDR3 region: CASSLLQNSPLHF. CDR3 in DNA: TGTGCCAGCAGTTTACTGCAGAATTCACCCCTCCACTTT.

The chain couples TRBV7-9 to TRBJ1-2, with 8 bases that match TRBD1. Trimming took 5 bases from V and 6 from J; bases not matched to a gene: 5. CDR1 SEHNR and CDR2 FQNEAQ come from the germline V gene (reference sequence). This CDR3 has 13 residues. The chain's CDR3 is CASSVTGGDGYTF. Here the CDR3 DNA reads TGTGCCAGCAGCGTCACAGGGGGGGATGGCTACACCTTC.

The chain carries TRBV4-1 and TRBJ2-1; possible D gene TRBD2, 7 bases. Germline values: CDR1 MGHRA, CDR2 YSYEKL. The CDR3 sequence is 14 residues long. Trimming removed 6 bases at V and 5 bases at J, with 14 bases between. The DNA of the CDR3 is TGCGCCAGCAGGCGAGGGGGGGGTAACAATGAGCAGTTCTTC. Translation gives CASRRGGGNNEQFF.

The chain links TRBV5-1 to TRBJ1-6, with D tentatively TRBD1 (5 bases). This CDR3 contains 14 residues. From germline, CDR1 is SGHRS and CDR2 YFSETQ. The germline V and J ends were trimmed by 3 bases and 10 bases, with 14 bases remaining between them. CDR3 in amino acids: CASSSDRGFSPLHF. The CDR3 region has the DNA TGCGCCAGCAGCTCCGACAGAGGGTTCTCACCCCTCCACTTT. Filled out from reference TRBV5-1 and TRBJ1-6, the complete variable domain reads KAGVTQTPRYLIKTRGQQVTLSCSPISGHRSVSWYQQTPGQGLQFLFEYFSETQRNKGNFPGRFSGRQFSNSRSEMNVSTLELGDSALYLCASSSDRGFSPLHFGNGTRLTVT.

V usage is TRBV28 and J usage is TRBJ2-7, with 9 bases lining up with TRBD1. The V gene end was trimmed by 4 bases and the J gene end by 3 bases; junction bases not matched to a gene: 7. From germline, CDR1 is MDHEN and CDR2 SYDVKM. The CDR3 has 15 amino acids. The CDR3 reads CASSSLGTGIYEQYF. CDR3 DNA: TGTGCCAGCAGTTCCCTTGGGACAGGGATCTACGAGCAGTACTTC.